The clone carrying this T cell receptor (beta chain) was seen at least ten times. The ends lost 5 bases at V and 6 bases at J; junction bases unmatched: 4. The CDR3 has 15 residues. Germline CDR1 MNHNS, CDR2 SASEGT. The record originates from a study of T cells in Graves' hyperthyroidism and ophthalmopathy. Looking at the study overall: Peripheral blood was collected at initial diagnosis, before any treatment.

Amplification of TCR beta CDR3 regions was performed using RNA transcripts as template. RT-PCR in the first round (using the HTBI primer set) targeted the TCR CDR3. TCRdb re-called the multiplex PCR reads with MiXCR, one entry per CDR3 protein. The sample has around 600,000 distinct CDR3 sequences; 15% to 17% are singletons. The receptor was isolated from a woman under 40 with Graves' hyperthyroidism. The specimen was blood. The rearrangement uses TRBV6-1 and TRBJ2-1; 13 bases match TRBD2. The CDR3 DNA is TGTGCCAGCAGTAAACTAGCGGGAGGGCCCAATGAGCAGTTCTTC. This codes for CASSKLAGGPNEQFF.